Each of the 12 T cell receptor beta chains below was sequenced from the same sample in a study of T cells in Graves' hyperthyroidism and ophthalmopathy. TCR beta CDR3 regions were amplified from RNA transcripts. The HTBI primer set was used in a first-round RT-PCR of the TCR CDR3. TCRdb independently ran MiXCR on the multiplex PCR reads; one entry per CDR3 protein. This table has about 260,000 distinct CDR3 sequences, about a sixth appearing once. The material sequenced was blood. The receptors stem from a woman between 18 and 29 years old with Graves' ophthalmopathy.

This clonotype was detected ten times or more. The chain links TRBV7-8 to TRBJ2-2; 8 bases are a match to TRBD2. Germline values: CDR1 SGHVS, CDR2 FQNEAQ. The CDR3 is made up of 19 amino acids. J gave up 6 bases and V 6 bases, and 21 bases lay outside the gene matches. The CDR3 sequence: CASSSLTFAGLDSAGELFF. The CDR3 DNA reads TGTGCCAGCAGTTCACTTACTTTTGCGGGACTAGATTCCGCCGGGGAGCTGTTTTTT. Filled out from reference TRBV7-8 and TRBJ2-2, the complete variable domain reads GAGVSQSPRYKVAKRGQDVALRCDPISGHVSLFWYQQALGQGPEFLTYFQNEAQLDKSGLPSDRFFAERPEGSVSTLKIQRTQQEDSAVYLCASSSLTFAGLDSAGELFFGEGSRLTVL.

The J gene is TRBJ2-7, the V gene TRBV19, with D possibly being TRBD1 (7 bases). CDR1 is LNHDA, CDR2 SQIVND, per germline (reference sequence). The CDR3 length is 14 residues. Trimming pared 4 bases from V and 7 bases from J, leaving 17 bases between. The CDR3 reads CASSSGDPRGEQYF. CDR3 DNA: TGTGCCAGTAGTAGCGGGGACCCCAGGGGGGAGCAGTACTTC.

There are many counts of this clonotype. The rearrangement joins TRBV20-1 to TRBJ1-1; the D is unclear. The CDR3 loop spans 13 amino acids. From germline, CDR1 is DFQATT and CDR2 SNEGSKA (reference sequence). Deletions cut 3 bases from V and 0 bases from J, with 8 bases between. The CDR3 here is CSARPEMNTEAFF. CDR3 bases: TGCAGTGCTAGGCCAGAGATGAACACTGAAGCTTTCTTT.

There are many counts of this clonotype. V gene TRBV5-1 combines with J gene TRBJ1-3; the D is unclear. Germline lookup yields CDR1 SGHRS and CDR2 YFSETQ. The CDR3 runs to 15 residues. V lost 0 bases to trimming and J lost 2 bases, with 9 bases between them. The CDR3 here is CASSLGSGPGNTIYF. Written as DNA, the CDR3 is TGCGCCAGCAGCTTGGGTTCAGGACCTGGAAACACCATATATTTT.

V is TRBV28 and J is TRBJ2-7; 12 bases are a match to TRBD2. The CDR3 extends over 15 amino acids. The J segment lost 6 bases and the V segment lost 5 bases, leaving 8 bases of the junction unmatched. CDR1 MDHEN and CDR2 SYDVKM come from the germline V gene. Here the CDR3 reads CASSPLTSGRGEQYF. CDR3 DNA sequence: TGTGCCAGCAGTCCTTTGACTAGCGGGAGAGGCGAGCAGTACTTC.

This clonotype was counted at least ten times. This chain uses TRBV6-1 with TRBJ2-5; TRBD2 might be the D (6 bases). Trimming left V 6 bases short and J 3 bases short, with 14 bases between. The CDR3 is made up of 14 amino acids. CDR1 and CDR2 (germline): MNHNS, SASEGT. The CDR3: CASSPNGGKETQYF. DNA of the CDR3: TGTGCCAGCAGCCCGAATGGAGGGAAAGAGACCCAGTACTTC.

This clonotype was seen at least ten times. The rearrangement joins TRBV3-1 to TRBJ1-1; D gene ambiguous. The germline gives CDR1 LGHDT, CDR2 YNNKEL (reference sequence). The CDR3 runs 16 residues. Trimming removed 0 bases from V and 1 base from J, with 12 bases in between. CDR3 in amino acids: CASSQDPAVRNTEAFF. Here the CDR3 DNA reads TGTGCCAGCAGCCAAGATCCGGCGGTGAGGAACACTGAAGCTTTCTTT.

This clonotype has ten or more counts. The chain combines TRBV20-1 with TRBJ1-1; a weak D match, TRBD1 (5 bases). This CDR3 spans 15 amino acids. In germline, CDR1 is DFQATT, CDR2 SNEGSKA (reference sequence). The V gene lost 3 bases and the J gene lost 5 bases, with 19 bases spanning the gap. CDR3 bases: TGCAGTGCTAGCCCCGGGGCACCTCGGGAAACTGAAGCTTTCTTT. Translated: CSASPGAPRETEAFF.

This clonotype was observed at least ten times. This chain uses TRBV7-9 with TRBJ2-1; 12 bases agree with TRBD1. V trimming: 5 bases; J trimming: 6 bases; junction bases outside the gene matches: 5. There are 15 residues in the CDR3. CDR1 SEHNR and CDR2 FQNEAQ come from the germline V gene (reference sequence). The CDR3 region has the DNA TGTGCCAGCAGCCACCGGGACAGGGGGCTCAATGAGCAGTTCTTC. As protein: CASSHRDRGLNEQFF.

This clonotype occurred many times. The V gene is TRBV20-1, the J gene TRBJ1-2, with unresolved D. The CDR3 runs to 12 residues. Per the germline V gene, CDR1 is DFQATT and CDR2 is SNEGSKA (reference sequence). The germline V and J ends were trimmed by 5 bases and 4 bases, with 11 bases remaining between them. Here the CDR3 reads CSADTEIYGYTF. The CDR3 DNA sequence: TGCAGTGCTGACACGGAGATCTATGGCTACACCTTC.

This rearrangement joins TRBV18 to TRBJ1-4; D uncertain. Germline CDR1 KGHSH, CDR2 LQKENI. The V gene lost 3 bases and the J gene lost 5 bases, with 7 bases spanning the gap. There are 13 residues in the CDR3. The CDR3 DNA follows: TGTGCCAGCTCACCCCCGGGCAATGAAAAACTGTTTTTT. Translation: CASSPPGNEKLFF.

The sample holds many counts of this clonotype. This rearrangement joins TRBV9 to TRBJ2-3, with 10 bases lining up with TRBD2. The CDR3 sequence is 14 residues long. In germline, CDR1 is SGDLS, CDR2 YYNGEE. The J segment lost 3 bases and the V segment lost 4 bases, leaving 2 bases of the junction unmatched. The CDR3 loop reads CASSLAGVTDTQYF. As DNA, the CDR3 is TGTGCCAGCAGCCTAGCGGGAGTTACAGATACGCAGTATTTT. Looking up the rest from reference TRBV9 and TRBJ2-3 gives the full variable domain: DSGVTQTPKHLITATGQRVTLRCSPRSGDLSVYWYQQSLDQGLQFLIQYYNGEERAKGNILERFSAQQFPDLHSELNLSSLELGDSALYFCASSLAGVTDTQYFGPGTRLTVL.